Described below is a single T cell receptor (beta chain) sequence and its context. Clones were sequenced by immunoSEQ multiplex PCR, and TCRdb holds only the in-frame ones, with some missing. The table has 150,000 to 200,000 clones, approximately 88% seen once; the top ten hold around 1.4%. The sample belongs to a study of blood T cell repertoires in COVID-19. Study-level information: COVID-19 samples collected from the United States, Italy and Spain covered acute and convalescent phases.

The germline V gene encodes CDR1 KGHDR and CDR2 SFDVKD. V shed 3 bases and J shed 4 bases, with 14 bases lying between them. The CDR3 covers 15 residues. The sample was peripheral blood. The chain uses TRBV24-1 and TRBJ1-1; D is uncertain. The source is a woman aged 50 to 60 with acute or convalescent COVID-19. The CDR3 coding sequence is TGTGCCACCAGTGATACGACCGGAGGAGGCACTGAAGCTTTCTTT. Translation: CATSDTTGGGTEAFF.